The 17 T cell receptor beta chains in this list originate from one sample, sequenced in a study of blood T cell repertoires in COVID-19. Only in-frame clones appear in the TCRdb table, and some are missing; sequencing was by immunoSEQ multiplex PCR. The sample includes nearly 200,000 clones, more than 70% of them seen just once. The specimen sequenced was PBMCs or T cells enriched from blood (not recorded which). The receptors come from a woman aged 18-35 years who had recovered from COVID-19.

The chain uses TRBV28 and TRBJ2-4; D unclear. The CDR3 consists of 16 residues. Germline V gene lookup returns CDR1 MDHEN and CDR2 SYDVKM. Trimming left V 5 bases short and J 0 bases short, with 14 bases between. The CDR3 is CASSRSYPLAKNIQYF. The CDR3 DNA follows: TGTGCCAGCAGTCGTAGCTACCCTCTAGCCAAAAACATTCAGTACTTC.

CDR3 sequence: CASSLVVAGTTYGYTF. The DNA for the CDR3 is TGTGCCAGCAGTTTAGTCGTGGCGGGAACTACTTATGGCTACACCTTC. This rearrangement joins TRBV28 to TRBJ1-2; no clear D gene. Germline-derived CDR1 and CDR2 are MDHEN and SYDVKM. The V and J ends lost 2 bases and 5 bases respectively, with 18 bases between them. The CDR3 sequence is 16 residues long.

The CDR3 loop reads CASSPGTGGLGYTF. The CDR3 DNA sequence: TGTGCCAGTAGTCCCGGGACAGGGGGCTTGGGCTACACCTTC. This chain connects TRBV19 to TRBJ1-2; 12 bases map to TRBD1. V lost 5 bases to trimming and J lost 8 bases; unmatched junction nucleotides: 6. CDR1 and CDR2 (germline): LNHDA, SQIVND (reference sequence). The CDR3 runs to 14 residues.

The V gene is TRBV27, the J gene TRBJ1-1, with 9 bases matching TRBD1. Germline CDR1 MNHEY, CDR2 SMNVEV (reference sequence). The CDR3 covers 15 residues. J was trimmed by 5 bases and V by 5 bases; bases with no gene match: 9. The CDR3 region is CASSKRDRGRTEAFF. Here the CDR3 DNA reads TGTGCCAGCAGTAAACGTGACAGGGGGAGAACTGAAGCTTTCTTT.

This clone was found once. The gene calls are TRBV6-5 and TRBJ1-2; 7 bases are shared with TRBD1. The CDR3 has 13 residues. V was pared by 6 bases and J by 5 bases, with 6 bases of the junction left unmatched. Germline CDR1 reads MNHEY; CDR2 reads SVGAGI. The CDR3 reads CASSPGQLYGYTF. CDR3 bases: TGTGCCAGCAGCCCGGGACAGCTTTATGGCTACACCTTC.

In nucleotides, the CDR3 is TGCGCCAGCAGCCCCAGCTCTGGAAACACCATATATTTT. This translates into CASSPSSGNTIYF. V and J are TRBV5-1 and TRBJ1-3; D call uncertain. Trimming shortened V by 4 bases and J by 0 bases, and 5 bases separated the two germline ends. Germline values: CDR1 SGHRS, CDR2 YFSETQ. This CDR3 is built from 13 residues.

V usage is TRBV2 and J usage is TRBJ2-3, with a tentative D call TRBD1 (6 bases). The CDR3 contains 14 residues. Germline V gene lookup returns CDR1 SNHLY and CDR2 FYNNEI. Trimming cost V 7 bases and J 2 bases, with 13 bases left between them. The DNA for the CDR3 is TGTGCCAGCAACCGGGACAAGAACACAGATACGCAGTATTTT. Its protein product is CASNRDKNTDTQYF.

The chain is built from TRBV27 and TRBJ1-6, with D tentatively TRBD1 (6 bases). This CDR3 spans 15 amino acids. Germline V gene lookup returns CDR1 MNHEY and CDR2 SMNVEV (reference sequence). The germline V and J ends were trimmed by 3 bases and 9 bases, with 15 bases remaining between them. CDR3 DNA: TGTGCCAGCAGTTTTGGTGGGCTAGGGGGTTCACCCCTCCACTTT. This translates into CASSFGGLGGSPLHF.

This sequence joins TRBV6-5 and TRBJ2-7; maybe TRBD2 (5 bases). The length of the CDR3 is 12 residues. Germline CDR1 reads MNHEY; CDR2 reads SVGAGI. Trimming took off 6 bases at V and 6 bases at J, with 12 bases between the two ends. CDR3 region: CASRRAAGEQYF. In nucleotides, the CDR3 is TGTGCCAGCAGGAGGGCGGCTGGCGAGCAGTACTTC.

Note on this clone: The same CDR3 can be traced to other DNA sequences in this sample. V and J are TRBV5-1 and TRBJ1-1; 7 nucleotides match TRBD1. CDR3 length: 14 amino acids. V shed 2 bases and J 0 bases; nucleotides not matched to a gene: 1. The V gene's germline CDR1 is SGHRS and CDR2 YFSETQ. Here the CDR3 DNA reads TGCGCCAGCAGCTTAGGGGGCCTGAACACTGAAGCTTTCTTT. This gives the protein CASSLGGLNTEAFF. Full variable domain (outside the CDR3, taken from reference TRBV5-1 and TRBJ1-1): KAGVTQTPRYLIKTRGQQVTLSCSPISGHRSVSWYQQTPGQGLQFLFEYFSETQRNKGNFPGRFSGRQFSNSRSEMNVSTLELGDSALYLCASSLGGLNTEAFFGQGTRLTVV.

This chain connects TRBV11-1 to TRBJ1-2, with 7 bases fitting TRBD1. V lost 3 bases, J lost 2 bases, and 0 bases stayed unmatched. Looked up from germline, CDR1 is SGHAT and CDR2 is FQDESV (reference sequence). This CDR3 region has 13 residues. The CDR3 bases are TGTGCCAGCAGCTTGGGACAGAACTATGGCTACACCTTC. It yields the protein CASSLGQNYGYTF.

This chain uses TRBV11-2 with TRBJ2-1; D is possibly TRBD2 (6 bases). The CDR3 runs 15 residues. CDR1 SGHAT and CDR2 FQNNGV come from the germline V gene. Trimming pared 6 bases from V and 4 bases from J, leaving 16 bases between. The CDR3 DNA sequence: TGTGCCAGCAGAGCAGGAGGGCATAAATACAATGAGCAGTTCTTC. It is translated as CASRAGGHKYNEQFF. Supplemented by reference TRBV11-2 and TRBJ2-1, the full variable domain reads EAGVAQSPRYKIIEKRQSVAFWCNPISGHATLYWYQQILGQGPKLLIQFQNNGVVDDSQLPKDRFSAERLKGVDSTLKIQPAKLEDSAVYLCASRAGGHKYNEQFFGPGTRLTVL.

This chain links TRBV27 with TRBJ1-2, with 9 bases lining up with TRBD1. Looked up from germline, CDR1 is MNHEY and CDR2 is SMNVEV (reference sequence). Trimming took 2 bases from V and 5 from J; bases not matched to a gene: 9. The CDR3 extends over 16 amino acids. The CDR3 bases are TGTGCCAGCAGTTTAATGGGAGTACAGGGGGCTTATGGCTACACCTTC. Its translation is CASSLMGVQGAYGYTF.

CDR3 sequence (DNA): TGTGCCTGGAGTGTACAGTCTGAAGCTTTCTTT. The encoded protein is CAWSVQSEAFF. J is TRBJ1-1 and V is TRBV30; D remains ambiguous. Germline assignment: CDR1 GTSNPN and CDR2 SVGIG (reference sequence). The CDR3 is 11 amino acids. The V end lost 0 bases, the J end lost 6 bases, and 5 bases lay between the germline ends.

The chain's CDR3 is CASSFQDGYTF. In DNA form, the CDR3 reads TGTGCCAGCAGCTTCCAGGATGGCTACACCTTC. The chain employs TRBV7-9 and TRBJ1-2; the D is unclear. CDR3 size: 11 residues. Deletions cut 3 bases from V and 6 bases from J, with 5 bases between. Per the germline V gene, CDR1 is SEHNR and CDR2 is FQNEAQ (reference sequence).

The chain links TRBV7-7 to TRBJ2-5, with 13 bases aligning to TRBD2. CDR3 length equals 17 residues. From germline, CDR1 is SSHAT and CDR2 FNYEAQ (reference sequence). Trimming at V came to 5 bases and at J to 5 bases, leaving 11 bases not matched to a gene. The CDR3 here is CASSLGLAGVISETQYF. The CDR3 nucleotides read TGTGCCAGCAGCCTTGGACTAGCGGGGGTCATATCCGAGACCCAGTACTTC. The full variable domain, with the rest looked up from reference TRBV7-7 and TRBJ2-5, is GAGVSQSPRYKVTKRGQDVTLRCDPISSHATLYWYQQALGQGPEFLTYFNYEAQPDKSGLPSDRFSAERPEGSISTLTIQRTEQRDSAMYRCASSLGLAGVISETQYFGPGTRLLVL.

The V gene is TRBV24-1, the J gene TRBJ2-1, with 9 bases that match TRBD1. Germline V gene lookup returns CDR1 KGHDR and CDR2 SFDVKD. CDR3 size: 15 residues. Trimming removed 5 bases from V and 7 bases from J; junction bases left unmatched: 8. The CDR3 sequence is CATSVLGTGRNEQFF. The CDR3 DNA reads TGTGCCACCAGTGTCCTAGGGACAGGGCGGAATGAGCAGTTCTTC.